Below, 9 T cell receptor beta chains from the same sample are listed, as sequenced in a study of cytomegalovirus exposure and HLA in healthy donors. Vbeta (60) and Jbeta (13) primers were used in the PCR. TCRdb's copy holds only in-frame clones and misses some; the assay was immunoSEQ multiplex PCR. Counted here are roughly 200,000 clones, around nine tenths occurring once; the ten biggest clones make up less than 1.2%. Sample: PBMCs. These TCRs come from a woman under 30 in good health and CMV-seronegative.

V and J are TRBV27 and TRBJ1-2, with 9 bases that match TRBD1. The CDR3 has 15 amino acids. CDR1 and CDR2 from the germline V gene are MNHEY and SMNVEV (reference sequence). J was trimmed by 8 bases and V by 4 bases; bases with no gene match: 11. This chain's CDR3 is CASSSEPGQGSGYTF. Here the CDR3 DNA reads TGTGCCAGCAGTTCGGAGCCGGGACAGGGAAGCGGCTACACCTTC.

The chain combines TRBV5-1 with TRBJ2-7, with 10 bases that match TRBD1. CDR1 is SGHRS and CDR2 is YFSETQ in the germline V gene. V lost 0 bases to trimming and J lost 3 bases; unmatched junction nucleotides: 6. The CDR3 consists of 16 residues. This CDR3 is CASSLDQTGGFYEQYF. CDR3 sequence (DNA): TGCGCCAGCAGCTTGGACCAGACAGGGGGCTTCTACGAGCAGTACTTC.

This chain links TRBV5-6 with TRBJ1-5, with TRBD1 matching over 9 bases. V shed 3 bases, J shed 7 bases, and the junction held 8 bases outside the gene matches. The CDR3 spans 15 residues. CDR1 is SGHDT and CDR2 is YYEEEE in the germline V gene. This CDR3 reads CASSWRTGVDQPQHF. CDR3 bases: TGTGCCAGCAGCTGGAGGACAGGGGTCGACCAGCCCCAGCATTTT.

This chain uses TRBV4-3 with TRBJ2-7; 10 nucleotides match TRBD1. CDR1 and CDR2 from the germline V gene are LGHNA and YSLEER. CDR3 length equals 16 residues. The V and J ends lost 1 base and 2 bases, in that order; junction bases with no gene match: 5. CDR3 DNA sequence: TGCGCCAGCAGCCAAGGACGGGACAGGGGACCCTACGAGCAGTACTTC. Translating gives CASSQGRDRGPYEQYF.

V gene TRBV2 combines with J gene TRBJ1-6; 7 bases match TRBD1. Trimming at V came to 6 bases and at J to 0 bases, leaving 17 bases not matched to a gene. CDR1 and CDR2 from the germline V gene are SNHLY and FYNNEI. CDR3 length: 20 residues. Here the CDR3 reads CASRVDRSIPDSSYNSPLHF. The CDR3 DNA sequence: TGTGCCAGCAGAGTGGACAGGTCAATACCGGATAGCTCCTATAATTCACCCCTCCACTTT.

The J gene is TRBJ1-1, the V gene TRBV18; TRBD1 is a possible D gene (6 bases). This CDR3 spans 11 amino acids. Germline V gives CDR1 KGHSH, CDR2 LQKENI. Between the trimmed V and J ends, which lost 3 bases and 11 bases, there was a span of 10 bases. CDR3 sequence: CASSPGARAFF. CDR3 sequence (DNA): TGTGCCAGCTCACCGGGGGCGCGGGCTTTCTTT.

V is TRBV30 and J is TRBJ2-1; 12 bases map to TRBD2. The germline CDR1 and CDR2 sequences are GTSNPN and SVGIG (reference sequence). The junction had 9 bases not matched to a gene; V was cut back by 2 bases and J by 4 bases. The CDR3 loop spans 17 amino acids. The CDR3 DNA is TGTGCCTGGAGTTTCGGTTCGGGACTAGCGGGTTACAATGAGCAGTTCTTC. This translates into CAWSFGSGLAGYNEQFF.

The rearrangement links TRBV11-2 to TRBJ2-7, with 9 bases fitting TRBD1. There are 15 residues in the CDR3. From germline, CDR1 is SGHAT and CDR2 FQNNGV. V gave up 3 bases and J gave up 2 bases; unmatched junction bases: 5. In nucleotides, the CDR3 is TGTGCCAGCAGCTTCGTATGGGACAGGGCCTACGAGCAGTACTTC. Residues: CASSFVWDRAYEQYF.

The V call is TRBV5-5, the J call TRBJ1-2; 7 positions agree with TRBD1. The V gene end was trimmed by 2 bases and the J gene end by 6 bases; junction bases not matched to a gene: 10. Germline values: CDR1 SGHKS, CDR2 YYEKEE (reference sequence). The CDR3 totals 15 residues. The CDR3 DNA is TGTGCCAGCAGCTTCTTTCCAGGGGGGCAAGATGGCTACACCTTC. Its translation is CASSFFPGGQDGYTF.